The entry below gives a single T cell receptor beta chain sequence along with its context. Generated by immunoSEQ multiplex PCR, the TCRdb table keeps only in-frame clones and is missing some. The table records about 430,000 clones, more than 70% of them present only once. The record originates from a study of blood T cell repertoires in COVID-19. Study in general: The United States, Italy and Spain were the sources of the acute and convalescent COVID-19 samples. T cells, B-cell-depleted T cells, or PBMCs provided the cDNA or gDNA that served as material.

Cohort allocation depended upon clinical history that participants reported. Germline lookup yields CDR1 SGHNT and CDR2 YYREEE (reference sequence). V lost 1 base and J 6 bases, leaving 8 bases between the germline ends. The CDR3 has 14 amino acids. The sequenced sample consisted of PBMCs or T cells enriched from blood (not recorded which). This TCR was sampled from a woman aged 18-35 years who had been exposed to COVID-19. The V gene is TRBV5-4, the J gene TRBJ1-6, with a possible D match to TRBD1 (5 bases). The CDR3 here is CASSLRGGNSPLHF. CDR3 sequence (DNA): TGTGCCAGCAGCTTGCGGGGGGGTAATTCACCCCTCCACTTT.